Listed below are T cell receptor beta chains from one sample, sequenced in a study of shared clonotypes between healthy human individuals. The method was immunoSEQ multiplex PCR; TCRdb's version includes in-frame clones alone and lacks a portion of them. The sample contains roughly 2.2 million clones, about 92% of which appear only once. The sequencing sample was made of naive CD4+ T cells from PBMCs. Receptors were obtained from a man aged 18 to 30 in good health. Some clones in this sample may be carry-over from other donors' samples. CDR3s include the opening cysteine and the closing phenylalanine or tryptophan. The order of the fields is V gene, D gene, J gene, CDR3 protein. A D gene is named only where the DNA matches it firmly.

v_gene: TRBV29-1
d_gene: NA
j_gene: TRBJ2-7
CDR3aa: CSDKGGGLLTYEQYF

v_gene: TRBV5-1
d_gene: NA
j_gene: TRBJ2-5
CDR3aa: CASSLVPLRGRQETQYF

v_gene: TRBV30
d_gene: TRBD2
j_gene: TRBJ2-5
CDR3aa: CAWRFSGSGETQYF

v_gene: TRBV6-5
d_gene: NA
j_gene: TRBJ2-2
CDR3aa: CASSYSAGTNTGELFF

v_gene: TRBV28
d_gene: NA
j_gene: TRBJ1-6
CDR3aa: CASSSPQFFLSSYNSPLHF

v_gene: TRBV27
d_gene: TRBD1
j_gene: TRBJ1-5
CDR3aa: CASSLRHPRGQGAQPQHF

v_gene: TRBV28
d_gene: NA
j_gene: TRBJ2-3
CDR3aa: CASTPIVGETDTQYF

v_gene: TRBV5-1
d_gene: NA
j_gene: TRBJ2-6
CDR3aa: CASSPSGSGANVLTF

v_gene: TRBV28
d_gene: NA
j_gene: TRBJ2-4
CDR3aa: CASMGVTKNIQYF

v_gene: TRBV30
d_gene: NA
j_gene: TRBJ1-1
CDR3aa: CALSTATEAFF

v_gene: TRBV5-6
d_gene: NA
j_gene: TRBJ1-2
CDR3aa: CASSLNYGYTF

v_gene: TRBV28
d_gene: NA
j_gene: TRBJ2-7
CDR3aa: CASSLRPGEQYF

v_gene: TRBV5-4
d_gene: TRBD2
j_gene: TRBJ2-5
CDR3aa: CASSPSSSGSETQYF